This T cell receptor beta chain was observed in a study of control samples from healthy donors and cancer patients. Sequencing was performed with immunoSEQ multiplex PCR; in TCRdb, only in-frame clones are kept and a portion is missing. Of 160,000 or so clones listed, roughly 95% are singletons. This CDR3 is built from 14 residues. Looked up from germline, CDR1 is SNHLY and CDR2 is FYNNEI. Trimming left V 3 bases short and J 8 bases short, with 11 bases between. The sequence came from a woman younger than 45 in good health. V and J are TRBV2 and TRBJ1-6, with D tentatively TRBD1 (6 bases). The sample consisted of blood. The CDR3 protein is CASSERGTYSPLHF. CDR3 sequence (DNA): TGTGCCAGCAGTGAGAGGGGGACCTATTCACCCCTCCACTTT.